This T cell receptor beta chain derives from a study of T-cell memory formation after mild COVID-19. Study-level information: Across donors, TCR clusters were largely donor specific. Regarding the study as a whole: Some SARS-CoV-2-responding clones were already detected in memory before infection. The authors did not confirm SARS-CoV-2 specificity of second-wave clones peaking day 37.

TCRdb re-derived calls from the 5' RACE reads in MiXCR, one entry per CDR3 protein. The profile covers fewer than 700,000 distinct CDR3 sequences, with less than 25% appearing a single time and roughly 9.1% taken by the ten largest. Turning to this clonotype: The antigen remains unidentified.

This clonotype originated in an adult woman who had mild COVID-19 (a few samples of this study predate the infection). Cell type and time point are not known. The specimen was PBMCs or a T cell subset sorted from them (not recorded which).

This chain's CDR3 is CASSPGANGEQFF. DNA of the CDR3: TGTGCCAGCAGCCCGGGGGCCAACGGTGAGCAGTTCTTC. The V and J genes are TRBV12-3 or TRBV12-4 and TRBJ2-1; either TRBD1 or TRBD2 may fit D (6 bases each). CDR3 length: 13 amino acids. The V and J ends lost 6 bases and 9 bases respectively, with 15 bases between them.